This TCR beta chain stems from a study of Tregs in tolerant kidney transplant recipients. The wider study: The nonmyeloablative bone marrow transplants came from related graft donors, with transient mixed chimerism. General study findings and limits: Tolerant patients' donor-specific Tregs expanded beyond overall Tregs, suggesting antigen-driven growth. No direct test of biological reproducibility was done here.

The ends lost 9 bases at V and 1 base at J; junction bases unmatched: 5. This CDR3 has 13 amino acids. Germline CDR1 is MNHNS and CDR2 is SASEGT. With regard to this clone: Its matching antigen is unknown.

Method: immunoSEQ multiplex PCR; TCRdb's copy keeps in-frame clones and lacks some. The sample has 90,000 to 130,000 clones, about 90% seen once. The receptor was isolated from a human donor who received a combined kidney and bone marrow transplant. This chain connects TRBV6-1 to TRBJ1-1; TRBD1 aligns across 7 bases. The specimen was CD4+ T cells from blood, collected before the transplant. The CDR3 DNA reads TGTGCCAGTACGGACAGGCCGAACACTGAAGCTTTCTTT. Residues: CASTDRPNTEAFF.